The 15 T cell receptor beta chains listed next were all sequenced from one sample in a study of blood T cell repertoires in COVID-19 (dated by TCRdb to 2018 to 2020). Library method: the immunoSEQ multiplex PCR assay. Held by TCRdb, this immuneACCESS table contains in-frame sequences only and omits some clones. Under half of the omission traces to an unresolved V gene where checked; the cause of the rest is unknown. This sample gives about 240,000 clones in total; about four fifths of them show up just once. The ten largest clonotypes hold over 8% of the sample. Sequenced: peripheral blood. The receptors derive from an elderly woman with acute or convalescent COVID-19.

The chain employs TRBV2 and TRBJ1-2; D may be TRBD1 (6 bases). From germline, CDR1 is SNHLY and CDR2 FYNNEI. The CDR3 totals 14 residues. Trimming removed 7 bases at V and 0 bases at J, with 12 bases between. CDR3 loop: CASKKQGTNYGYTF. CDR3 nucleotides: TGTGCCAGCAAGAAACAGGGAACTAACTATGGCTACACCTTC.

The chain links TRBV5-6 to TRBJ1-5; a possible D gene is TRBD1 (6 bases). This CDR3 has 15 amino acids. CDR1 and CDR2 (germline): SGHDT, YYEEEE. With 0 bases removed from V and 2 bases from J, the gap between germline ends came to 9 bases. CDR3 protein: CASSLGGPGNQPQHF. The CDR3 DNA follows: TGTGCCAGCAGCTTGGGGGGGCCGGGCAATCAGCCCCAGCATTTT.

The rearrangement links TRBV6-6 to TRBJ1-1, with D possibly matching TRBD1 (5 bases). Germline assignment: CDR1 MNHNY and CDR2 SVGAGI (reference sequence). Trimming removed 2 bases from V and 7 bases from J, with 11 bases in between. The CDR3 sequence is 13 residues long. The CDR3 here is CASSYRGSNEAFF. The DNA for the CDR3 is TGTGCCAGCAGTTACCGGGGGTCAAATGAAGCTTTCTTT.

The chain uses TRBV10-3 and TRBJ2-4; 9 bases are shared with TRBD1. The ends lost 6 bases at V and 8 bases at J; junction bases unmatched: 11. CDR3 length equals 15 residues. Germline assignment: CDR1 ENHRY and CDR2 SYGVKD. The CDR3 region is CAISPGQGKKDIQYF. CDR3 sequence (DNA): TGTGCCATCAGCCCGGGACAGGGCAAGAAGGACATTCAGTACTTC.

CDR3 in DNA: TGTGCCAGCGGTCCCAGCTCCGGGACAGGGATTTCCAACGAGCAGTACTTC. This encodes CASGPSSGTGISNEQYF. The chain joins TRBV7-9 to TRBJ2-7; 9 bases align to TRBD1. Germline CDR1 reads SEHNR; CDR2 reads FQNEAQ (reference sequence). J lost 5 bases, V lost 8 bases, and 19 bases had no gene match. This CDR3 contains 17 residues.

The V gene is TRBV5-1, the J gene TRBJ2-5, with a possible D match to TRBD1 (5 bases). V was clipped by 0 bases and J by 0 bases, with 6 bases between them. Looked up from germline, CDR1 is SGHRS and CDR2 is YFSETQ. This CDR3 is built from 14 residues. CDR3 in DNA: TGCGCCAGCAGCTTGGGACAGTACCAAGAGACCCAGTACTTC. It yields the protein CASSLGQYQETQYF.

This chain connects TRBV11-3 to TRBJ2-2, with D possibly being TRBD1 (5 bases). Germline CDR1 and CDR2: SGHNT and YENEEA. The CDR3 length is 13 residues. Trimming removed 5 bases at V and 7 bases at J, with 11 bases between. The CDR3 protein is CASSRGQHGELFF. In DNA form, the CDR3 reads TGTGCCAGCAGCCGCGGACAACACGGGGAGCTGTTTTTT. Based on the CDR3 plus reference TRBV11-3 and TRBJ2-2, the full variable domain is EAGVVQSPRYKIIEKKQPVAFWCNPISGHNTLYWYLQNLGQGPELLIRYENEEAVDDSQLPKDRFSAERLKGVDSTLKIQPAELGDSAVYLCASSRGQHGELFFGEGSRLTVL.

The J gene is TRBJ2-7, the V gene TRBV5-1; D is unclear. The CDR3 covers 12 residues. Looked up from germline, CDR1 is SGHRS and CDR2 is YFSETQ. V lost 4 bases to trimming and J lost 5 bases, with 10 bases between them. Here the CDR3 reads CASSIQKNEQYF. CDR3 sequence (DNA): TGCGCCAGCAGCATCCAAAAAAACGAGCAGTACTTC.

This clone has more than one count but fewer than ten. This rearrangement joins TRBV4-1 to TRBJ1-6, with D perhaps TRBD1 (6 bases). Germline V gene data show CDR1 as MGHRA and CDR2 as YSYEKL. This CDR3 comprises 17 residues. The V and J ends lost 0 bases and 9 bases respectively, with 18 bases between them. In DNA, the CDR3 is TGCGCCAGCAGCCAAGAAGGGGAGGGCCACAGGGCTTCACCCCTCCACTTT. This sequence encodes CASSQEGEGHRASPLHF.

This clone was counted a single time. The chain has TRBV7-3 and TRBJ2-3; 9 bases are a match to TRBD2. The germline V gene encodes CDR1 SGHTA and CDR2 FQGTGA. The CDR3 extends over 14 amino acids. The ends lost 5 bases at V and 5 bases at J; junction bases unmatched: 5. This chain's CDR3 is CASSNSGGGDTQYF. CDR3 in DNA: TGTGCCAGCAGCAATAGCGGGGGAGGAGATACGCAGTATTTT.

The gene calls are TRBV28 and TRBJ1-5; 7 bases fit TRBD1. Germline CDR1 and CDR2: MDHEN and SYDVKM. Trimming removed 2 bases from V and 2 bases from J; junction bases left unmatched: 3. The CDR3 spans 15 residues. Here the CDR3 DNA reads TGTGCCAGCAGTTTACTTACAGGGGGCAATCAGCCCCAGCATTTT. Protein: CASSLLTGGNQPQHF. Filled out from reference TRBV28 and TRBJ1-5, the complete variable domain reads DVKVTQSSRYLVKRTGEKVFLECVQDMDHENMFWYRQDPGLGLRLIYFSYDVKMKEKGDIPEGYSVSREKKERFSLILESASTNQTSMYLCASSLLTGGNQPQHFGDGTRLSIL.

This chain's CDR3 is CASSESGQANSPLHF. The CDR3 region has the DNA TGTGCCAGCAGTGAGTCGGGACAGGCGAATTCACCCCTCCACTTT. The chain joins TRBV28 to TRBJ1-6; 8 bases are shared with TRBD1. The CDR3 covers 15 residues. Germline CDR1 is MDHEN and CDR2 is SYDVKM. The V segment lost 5 bases and the J segment 7 bases; nucleotides outside the gene matches: 7.

The chain combines TRBV3-1 (or the pseudogene TRBV3-2) with TRBJ2-3; the match to TRBD2 covers 14 bases. This CDR3 contains 18 residues. The germline V gene has CDR1 LGHDT and CDR2 YNNKEL (reference sequence). Germline trimming cut 3 bases from V and 0 bases from J; bases unmatched to any gene: 5. The chain's CDR3 is CASSQTRLAGGSTDTQYF. In nucleotides, the CDR3 is TGTGCCAGCAGCCAGACCCGACTAGCGGGGGGGAGCACAGATACGCAGTATTTT.

This clone is termed medium-sized (0.01 to 0.1%). CDR3 sequence: CASSFRDRGRDEKLFF. CDR3 DNA: TGTGCCAGCAGCTTTCGGGACAGGGGGAGGGATGAAAAACTGTTTTTT. The genes are TRBV13 and TRBJ1-4; 11 bases line up with TRBD1. Trimming cost V 3 bases and J 6 bases; bases outside gene matches: 6. CDR3 length: 16 residues. Germline CDR1 reads PRHDT; CDR2 reads FYEKMQ (reference sequence).

In DNA form, the CDR3 reads TGTGCCAGTAGTCATAACAGGGCTAGCAATCAGCCCCAGCATTTT. Translating gives CASSHNRASNQPQHF. The V and J genes are TRBV19 and TRBJ1-5; weak D call: TRBD1 (6 bases). The CDR3 runs 15 residues. Trimming left V 5 bases short and J 0 bases short, with 11 bases between. The germline V gene encodes CDR1 LNHDA and CDR2 SQIVND (reference sequence).